This TCR beta chain was sequenced in a study of control samples from healthy donors and cancer patients. The CDR3 totals 16 residues. The V segment lost 1 base and the J segment 5 bases; nucleotides outside the gene matches: 6. CDR1 and CDR2 from the germline V gene are MNHNS and SASEGT. Assay: immunoSEQ multiplex PCR; the TCRdb copy retains only in-frame clones and omits some. The sample carries about 160,000 clones, over 95% recorded once. Sample: blood. J is TRBJ2-5 and V is TRBV6-1; TRBD2 matches 11 bases. This clonotype originated in a woman in her twenties or thirties in good health. CDR3 in amino acids: CASSEEASGRSETQYF. Here the CDR3 DNA reads TGTGCCAGCAGTGAAGAGGCTAGCGGGAGGTCGGAGACCCAGTACTTC.